The 10 T cell receptor beta chains below come from one sample, sequenced in a study of shared clonotypes between healthy human individuals. Some clones are missing from TCRdb's copy, which holds only in-frame ones; the method was immunoSEQ multiplex PCR. The repertoire includes 400,000 to 500,000 clones, 76% of them detected once, and over 10% sits in the top ten. The sample was PBMCs. The source is a woman aged 40 to 55 in good health. Some clones in this sample may be carry-over from other donors' samples.

J is TRBJ2-5 and V is TRBV7-9, with TRBD1 matching over 8 bases. V lost 5 bases to trimming and J lost 2 bases; unmatched junction nucleotides: 1. This CDR3 comprises 13 residues. Germline V CDR1 and CDR2: SEHNR, FQNEAQ (reference sequence). CDR3 sequence (DNA): TGTGCCAGCAGCCGGACAGGGCAAGAGACCCAGTACTTC. Translated: CASSRTGQETQYF.

The CDR3 DNA follows: TGTGCCAGCAGCCCGAGCGGGGCATACACAGATACGCAGTATTTT. Translated, it gives CASSPSGAYTDTQYF. The V call is TRBV7-7, the J call TRBJ2-3; 7 bases match TRBD2. Germline trimming cut 5 bases from V and 2 bases from J; bases unmatched to any gene: 7. The CDR3 is made up of 15 amino acids. Germline V CDR1 and CDR2: SSHAT, FNYEAQ (reference sequence).

This clone was counted a few times. This CDR3 is also generated by other DNA sequences in the sample. The V gene is TRBV27, the J gene TRBJ2-1; 8 bases line up with TRBD1. CDR1 and CDR2 (germline): MNHEY, SMNVEV (reference sequence). The trim removed 1 base at V and 7 bases at J, leaving 0 bases unmatched. The CDR3 spans 13 residues. As DNA, the CDR3 is TGTGCCAGCAGTTTATACAGGGGGAATGAGCAGTTCTTC. Translation gives CASSLYRGNEQFF.

The V call is TRBV10-3, the J call TRBJ1-3; 10 bases map to TRBD1. V lost 2 bases and J lost 2; bases outside the gene matches: 0. This CDR3 comprises 15 residues. The germline V gene has CDR1 ENHRY and CDR2 SYGVKD. The CDR3 nucleotides read TGTGCCATCAGTGAGGGGACAGGGGCTGGAAACACCATATATTTT. This translates into CAISEGTGAGNTIYF.

In this sample, this clone turned up a few times. The chain employs TRBV30 and TRBJ2-7; maybe TRBD1 (5 bases). Trimming cost V 5 bases and J 2 bases, with 10 bases left between them. The germline CDR1 and CDR2 sequences are GTSNPN and SVGIG (reference sequence). The CDR3 spans 12 residues. The CDR3 coding sequence is TGTGCCTGGGAGACAGAGGCCTACGAGCAGTACTTC. Amino acid sequence: CAWETEAYEQYF. The complete variable domain, with remaining parts taken from reference TRBV30 and TRBJ2-7, reads SQTIHQWPATLVQPVGSPLSLECTVEGTSNPNLYWYRQAAGRGLQLLFYSVGIGQISSEVPQNLSASRPQDRQFILSSKKLLLSDSGFYLCAWETEAYEQYFGPGTRLTVT.

J is TRBJ2-7 and V is TRBV5-8; D is perhaps TRBD2 (5 bases). This CDR3 has 14 residues. V shed 0 bases and J shed 1 base, with 8 bases lying between them. Germline values: CDR1 SGHTS, CDR2 YDEGEE. This chain's CDR3 is CASSLGTVSYEQYF. In nucleotides, the CDR3 is TGTGCCAGCAGCTTGGGGACTGTTTCCTACGAGCAGTACTTC.

V and J are TRBV6-6 and TRBJ2-7; the D gene is possibly TRBD2 (5 bases). The CDR3 totals 12 residues. Germline values: CDR1 MNHNY, CDR2 SVGAGI (reference sequence). Trimming took 5 bases from V and 4 from J, leaving 9 bases between them. CDR3 protein: CASSTAVYEQYF. The CDR3 coding sequence is TGTGCCAGCAGTACAGCGGTTTACGAGCAGTACTTC.

This rearrangement joins TRBV28 to TRBJ2-7; D is undetermined. The CDR3 is made up of 13 amino acids. The germline gives CDR1 MDHEN, CDR2 SYDVKM. V was trimmed by 4 bases and J by 4 bases, leaving 11 bases between them. The CDR3 loop is CASSYGQNYEQYF. The CDR3, as DNA: TGTGCCAGCAGTTATGGCCAAAATTACGAGCAGTACTTC.

V and J are TRBV7-2 and TRBJ2-1, with 7 bases fitting TRBD1. Germline V lookup: CDR1 SGHTA, CDR2 FQGNSA. The V gene end was trimmed by 5 bases and the J gene end by 10 bases; junction bases not matched to a gene: 14. The CDR3 has 15 amino acids. DNA for the CDR3: TGTGCCAGCAGCGCGAGGGGGACAGATGTAACGGAGCAGTTCTTC. Its translation: CASSARGTDVTEQFF.

The rearrangement uses TRBV28 and TRBJ2-7; possibly TRBD1 for D (6 bases). CDR3 length: 15 amino acids. Germline CDR1 is MDHEN and CDR2 is SYDVKM. Trimming left V 6 bases short and J 2 bases short, with 17 bases between. This CDR3 is CASSRPTGSTYEQYF. The CDR3 nucleotides are TGTGCCAGCAGCCGACCAACAGGGAGCACCTACGAGCAGTACTTC.